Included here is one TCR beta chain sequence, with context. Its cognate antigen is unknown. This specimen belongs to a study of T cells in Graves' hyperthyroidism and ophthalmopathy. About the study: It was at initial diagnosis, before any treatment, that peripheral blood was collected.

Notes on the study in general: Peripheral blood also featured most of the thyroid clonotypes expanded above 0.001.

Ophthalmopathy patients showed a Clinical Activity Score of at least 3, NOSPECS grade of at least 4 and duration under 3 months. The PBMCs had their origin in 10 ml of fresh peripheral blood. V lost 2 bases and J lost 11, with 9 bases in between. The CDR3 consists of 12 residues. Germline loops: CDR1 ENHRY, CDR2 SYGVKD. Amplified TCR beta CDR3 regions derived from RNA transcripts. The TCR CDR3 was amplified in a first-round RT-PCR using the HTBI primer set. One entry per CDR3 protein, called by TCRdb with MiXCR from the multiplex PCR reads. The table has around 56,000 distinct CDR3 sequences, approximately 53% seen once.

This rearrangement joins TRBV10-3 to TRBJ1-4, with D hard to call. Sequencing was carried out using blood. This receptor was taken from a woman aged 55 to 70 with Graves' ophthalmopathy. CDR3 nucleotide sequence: TGTGCCATCAGTGAGGCTCTTGGGAAACTGTTTTTT. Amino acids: CAISEALGKLFF.